Sequencing of this TCR beta chain was carried out in a study of blood T cell repertoires in COVID-19. Turning to the study itself: Spain, Italy and the United States supplied samples that represented acute and convalescent COVID-19.

V lost 6 bases and J 7 bases, leaving 18 bases between the germline ends. The V gene's germline CDR1 is MNHEY and CDR2 SMNVEV (reference sequence). The CDR3 is 15 amino acids. TCRdb's table, derived via immunoSEQ multiplex PCR, lists solely in-frame clones and lacks some. The sample lists about 170,000 clones, about 88% seen once, with 0.7% to 0.9% in the top ten. The clonotype was recovered from a young woman who had recovered from COVID-19. The specimen sequenced was PBMCs or T cells enriched from blood (not recorded which). V gene TRBV27 combines with J gene TRBJ2-2; D perhaps matches TRBD1 (6 bases). The CDR3 sequence: CASRRAGDSHGELFF. CDR3 nucleotide sequence: TGTGCCAGCAGAAGGGCAGGGGATAGTCACGGGGAGCTGTTTTTT.